This T cell receptor (beta chain) was sequenced for a study of blood T cell repertoires in COVID-19. Across the whole study: Material from acute and convalescent COVID-19 was sourced from the United States, Italy and Spain. PBMCs, B-cell-depleted T cells, or T cells were the source of the cDNA or gDNA that made up the material.

This clone appeared a few times. The CDR3 contains 15 residues. Trimming removed 0 bases at V and 4 bases at J, with 12 bases between. Germline values: CDR1 LNHNV, CDR2 YYDKDF (reference sequence). Per the authors' pipeline: The authors estimated nucleated cell counts from reference gene primer amplification. Sequenced by immunoSEQ multiplex PCR; TCRdb stores in-frame clones only, minus some. The DNA was the basis for D and trimming; V, J and clone size are from that table. Of under 250,000 clones in the sample, around four fifths were seen once. The chain employs TRBV15 and TRBJ1-1; unclear D gene. The receptor was isolated from a woman in her thirties or forties with active or convalescent COVID-19. Material: peripheral blood. The CDR3 here is CATSRDRWSGTEAFF. CDR3 bases: TGTGCCACCAGCAGAGATCGATGGTCGGGCACTGAAGCTTTCTTT.